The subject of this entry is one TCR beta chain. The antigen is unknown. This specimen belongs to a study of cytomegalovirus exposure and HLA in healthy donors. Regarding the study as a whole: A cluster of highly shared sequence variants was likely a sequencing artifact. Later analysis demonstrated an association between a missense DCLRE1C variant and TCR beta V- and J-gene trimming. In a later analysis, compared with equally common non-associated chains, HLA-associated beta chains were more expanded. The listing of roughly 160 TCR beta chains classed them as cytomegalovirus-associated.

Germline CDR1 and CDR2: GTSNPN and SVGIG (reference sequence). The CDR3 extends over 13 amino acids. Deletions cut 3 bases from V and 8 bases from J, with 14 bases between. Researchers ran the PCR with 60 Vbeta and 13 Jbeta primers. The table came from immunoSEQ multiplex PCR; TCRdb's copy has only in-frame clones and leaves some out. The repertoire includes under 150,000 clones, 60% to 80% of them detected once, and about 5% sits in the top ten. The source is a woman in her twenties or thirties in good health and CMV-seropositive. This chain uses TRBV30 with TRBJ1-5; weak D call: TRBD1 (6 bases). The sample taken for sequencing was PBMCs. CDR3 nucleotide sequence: TGTGCCTGGAGCCCTGGTCCAGGGGAGCCCCAGCATTTT. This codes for CAWSPGPGEPQHF.